The rows below give T cell receptor beta chains drawn from one sample of a study of OX40 agonist ivuxolimab in advanced cancers. Some clones are missing from TCRdb's copy, which holds only in-frame ones; the method was immunoSEQ multiplex PCR. Of about 49,000 clones detected, 80% to 85% appear once; the ten largest clones hold about 6.4%. The sequenced sample was CD4+ or CD8+ T cells sorted from blood, obtained in a trial of the OX40 agonist ivuxolimab. The receptors stem from an adult with an advanced solid tumor such as melanoma, head and neck, liver or kidney cancer. Both conserved end residues are part of each CDR3. D genes are given only for firm matches. Not every row has a clone size; where given, it reads once, few, many or a size class.

>-|TRBV9|TRBJ2-7|TRBD1|13
CASSVGDSYEQYF
TGTGCCAGCAGCGTAGGGGACAGCTACGAGCAGTACTTC
>-|TRBV6-5|TRBJ1-1|-|14
CASSPGPARTEAFF
TGTGCCAGCAGTCCTGGACCAGCTAGGACTGAAGCTTTCTTT
>large|TRBV19|TRBJ2-7|-|13
CASSIDGIYEQYF
TGTGCCAGTAGTATAGACGGGATTTACGAGCAGTACTTC
>-|TRBV2|TRBJ2-5|TRBD1|16
CASSEAGRGLRETQYF
TGTGCCAGCAGTGAAGCTGGCAGGGGGCTCCGGGAGACCCAGTACTTC
>-|TRBV19|TRBJ2-7|-|14
CASAPGTDTYEQYF
TGTGCCAGTGCCCCCGGGACGGATACCTACGAGCAGTACTTC
>-|TRBV4-3|TRBJ2-1|-|14
CASSPLTDYNEQFF
TGCGCCAGCAGCCCCCTGACAGATTACAATGAGCAGTTCTTC
>-|TRBV11-3|TRBJ1-4|TRBD1|15
CASSLTDRVREKLFF
TGTGCCAGCAGCTTAACCGACAGGGTGAGGGAAAAACTGTTTTTT
>-|TRBV5-6|TRBJ1-5|-|14
CASTDSRSNQPQHF
TGTGCCAGCACCGACAGCAGGAGCAATCAGCCCCAGCATTTT
>-|TRBV11-2|TRBJ2-3|TRBD2|15
CASSPGLAGADTQYF
TGTGCCAGCAGCCCGGGACTAGCGGGGGCAGATACGCAGTATTTT
>once|TRBV5-6|TRBJ1-4|-|13
CASSHGTAEELFF
TGTGCCAGCAGCCACGGGACCGCTGAGGAACTGTTTTTT
>-|TRBV7-2|TRBJ2-7|TRBD1|15
CASSGRTGGSYEQYF
TGTGCCAGCAGTGGGCGGACAGGGGGCTCCTACGAGCAGTACTTC
>-|TRBV4-3|TRBJ2-7|TRBD1|14
CASSLGQGTYEQYF
TGCGCCAGCAGCCTCGGACAGGGGACCTACGAGCAGTACTTC
>-|TRBV7-9|TRBJ2-1|TRBD1|15
CASSLGQGVNNEQFF
TGTGCCAGCAGCTTGGGGCAGGGGGTCAACAATGAGCAGTTCTTC
>-|TRBV5-4|TRBJ2-1|TRBD2|13
CASSLLADNEQFF
TGTGCCAGCAGCTTGCTAGCGGACAATGAGCAGTTCTTC
>-|TRBV2|TRBJ1-1|-|15
CASSELGQRNTEAFF
TGTGCCAGCAGTGAATTAGGGCAACGGAACACTGAAGCTTTCTTT
>-|TRBV21-1|TRBJ2-5|-|14
CASSKRAGSETQYF
TGTGCCAGCAGCAAACGGGCAGGGTCGGAGACCCAGTACTTC
>-|TRBV2|TRBJ2-5|-|14
CASMGRRGEETQYF
TGTGCCAGCATGGGTCGCCGAGGGGAAGAGACCCAGTACTTC
>-|TRBV28|TRBJ1-1|TRBD1|14
CASSLDRLNTEAFF
TGTGCCAGCAGTTTGGACAGGTTGAACACTGAAGCTTTCTTT
>-|TRBV11-2|TRBJ2-7|TRBD1|12
CASSDRGAEQYF
TGTGCCAGCAGCGACAGGGGGGCCGAGCAGTACTTC
>once|TRBV7-9|TRBJ2-2|-|16
CASSSRVGALTGELFF
TGTGCCAGCAGCTCCCGAGTGGGAGCTTTAACCGGGGAGCTGTTTTTT
>-|TRBV10-2|TRBJ2-2|-|15
CASSGEERNTGELFF
TGCGCCAGCAGCGGAGAAGAGAGAAACACCGGGGAGCTGTTTTTT
>-|TRBV5-5|TRBJ1-5|-|15
CASSQTEARNQPQHF
TGTGCCAGCAGTCAGACAGAGGCTCGCAATCAGCCCCAGCATTTT